The T cell receptor beta chain described here comes from a study of T cells in Graves' hyperthyroidism and ophthalmopathy. Study context: The authors collected peripheral blood at initial diagnosis, before any treatment.

Broader study findings: Researchers found most expanded thyroid clonotypes above 0.001 in blood as well.

Out of 10 ml of fresh peripheral blood came the PBMCs. Germline loops: CDR1 MNHNS, CDR2 SASEGT. CDR3 length: 17 amino acids. Of note for this clonotype: Its antigen is not known. Given a much more abundant clone one base away, this may be a read error.

What was amplified from RNA transcripts were TCR beta CDR3 regions. The HTBI primer set served for first-round RT-PCR of the TCR CDR3. Each CDR3 protein gets one entry after TCRdb re-called the multiplex PCR reads with MiXCR. The table lists 490,000 or so distinct CDR3 sequences, just under 20% of them singletons. Sequencing input: blood. The V call is TRBV6-1, the J call TRBJ2-7; 16 positions match TRBD2. The sequence was collected from a middle-aged man with Graves' ophthalmopathy. The CDR3: CVSSEGLAGGHDYEQYF. The DNA of the CDR3 is TGTGTCAGCAGTGAGGGACTAGCGGGAGGGCATGACTACGAGCAGTACTTC.